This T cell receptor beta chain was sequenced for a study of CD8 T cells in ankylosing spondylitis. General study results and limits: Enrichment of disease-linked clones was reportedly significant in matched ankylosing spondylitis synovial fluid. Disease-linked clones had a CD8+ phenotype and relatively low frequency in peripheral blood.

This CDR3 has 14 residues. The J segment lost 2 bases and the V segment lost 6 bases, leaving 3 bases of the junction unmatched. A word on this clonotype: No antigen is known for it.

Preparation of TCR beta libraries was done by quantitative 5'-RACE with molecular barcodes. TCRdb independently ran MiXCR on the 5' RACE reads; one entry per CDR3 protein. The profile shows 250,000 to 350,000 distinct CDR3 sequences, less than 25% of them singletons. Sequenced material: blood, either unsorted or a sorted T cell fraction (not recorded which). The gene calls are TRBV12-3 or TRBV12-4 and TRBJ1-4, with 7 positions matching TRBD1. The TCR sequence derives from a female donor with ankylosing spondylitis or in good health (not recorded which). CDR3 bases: TGTGCCAGCAGCCAACAGGGGACTAATGAAAAACTGTTTTTT. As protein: CASSQQGTNEKLFF.